A selection of T cell receptor beta chains follows, all from one sample in a study of cytomegalovirus exposure and HLA in healthy donors. The table came from immunoSEQ multiplex PCR; TCRdb's copy has only in-frame clones and leaves some out. The sample records approximately 260,000 clones, approximately 85% being singletons. Input material: PBMCs. All receptors derive from a woman aged 35 to 49 in good health and CMV-seropositive. The CDR3 runs from the conserved cysteine through the conserved F or W. A D gene is named only where the DNA matches it firmly. Expanded clones are given a class, and other clones once, few, many or no size at all.

clone_size,d_call,j_call,v_call,cdr3_aa,cdr3_nt
NA,NA,TRBJ2-3,TRBV29-1,CSVDAGFTDTQYF,TGCAGCGTTGATGCGGGATTCACAGATACGCAGTATTTT
NA,NA,TRBJ2-7,TRBV4-2,CASSQAGSSGGYEQYF,TGTGCCAGCAGTCAAGCCGGGTCCTCGGGTGGATACGAGCAGTACTTC
NA,NA,TRBJ2-5,TRBV18,CASSPGLDQETQYF,TGTGCCAGCTCACCAGGACTGGATCAAGAGACCCAGTACTTC
NA,NA,TRBJ1-2,TRBV11-2,CASSLAGLGASFNYGYTF,TGTGCCAGCAGCTTAGCTGGGTTGGGGGCATCTTTTAACTATGGCTACACCTTC
NA,TRBD2,TRBJ2-1,TRBV27,CASSLGLAGGIEQFF,TGTGCCAGCAGTTTAGGACTAGCGGGAGGAATTGAGCAGTTCTTC
NA,TRBD2,TRBJ2-2,TRBV13,CASTTMGTRVNTGELFF,TGTGCCAGCACTACCATGGGGACTAGGGTGAACACCGGGGAGCTGTTTTTT
NA,NA,TRBJ2-1,TRBV5-8,CASSVRTAYNEQFF,TGTGCCAGCAGCGTCCGGACAGCCTACAATGAGCAGTTCTTC
NA,TRBD2,TRBJ2-1,TRBV5-1,CASSRGTSESYNEQFF,TGCGCCAGCAGCAGGGGGACTAGCGAGTCCTACAATGAGCAGTTCTTC
NA,NA,TRBJ2-7,TRBV10-3,CAINGGSSYEQYF,TGTGCCATCAATGGTGGGAGCTCCTACGAGCAGTACTTC
NA,NA,TRBJ2-7,TRBV18,CASSPTTSDEQYF,TGTGCCAGCTCACCAACGACTAGTGACGAGCAGTACTTC
NA,NA,TRBJ2-2,TRBV7-7,CAIATGRETGELFF,TGTGCCATCGCTACGGGGAGAGAGACCGGGGAGCTGTTTTTT
NA,TRBD1,TRBJ2-6,TRBV14,CASSPGQGNGANVLTF,TGTGCCAGCAGCCCGGGACAGGGGAATGGGGCCAACGTCCTGACTTTC
NA,TRBD2,TRBJ2-1,TRBV9,CASSVAEAGGNSYNEQFF,TGTGCCAGCAGCGTAGCTGAGGCGGGAGGCAACTCCTACAATGAGCAGTTCTTC
NA,TRBD1,TRBJ1-4,TRBV25-1,CASSEPGQGVKLFF,TGTGCCAGCAGTGAACCGGGACAGGGGGTAAAACTGTTTTTT
few,NA,TRBJ2-3,TRBV19,CASSTTGTDTQYF,TGTGCCAGTAGTACGACAGGCACAGATACGCAGTATTTT
NA,NA,TRBJ1-5,TRBV5-1,CASSLAAGYQPQHF,TGCGCCAGCAGCTTGGCCGCAGGGTATCAGCCCCAGCATTTT
NA,NA,TRBJ1-5,TRBV28,CASSLNAAVDSNQPQHF,TGTGCCAGCTCTTTAAACGCTGCGGTTGATAGCAATCAGCCCCAGCATTTT
NA,NA,TRBJ2-7,TRBV6-5,CASSYSWRASYEQYF,TGTGCCAGCAGTTACTCGTGGCGGGCCTCCTACGAGCAGTACTTC
NA,NA,TRBJ2-2,TRBV30,CAWSVRDTGELFF,TGTGCCTGGAGTGTACGGGACACCGGGGAGCTGTTTTTT
NA,TRBD2,TRBJ2-1,TRBV27,CASSLYGTSGRAALGNEQFF,TGTGCCAGCAGTTTATATGGGACTAGCGGGAGGGCCGCTTTGGGGAATGAGCAGTTCTTC
few,NA,TRBJ2-7,TRBV27,CASSLRGGEQYF,TGTGCCAGCAGTTTACGGGGAGGCGAGCAGTACTTC
NA,NA,TRBJ2-1,TRBV5-6,CASSPVGVPNEQFF,TGTGCCAGCAGCCCCGTAGGAGTCCCCAATGAGCAGTTCTTC